These 17 T cell receptor beta chains originate from one sample sequenced in a study of cytomegalovirus exposure and HLA in healthy donors (dated by TCRdb to the late 2010s). The library came from the immunoSEQ multiplex PCR assay. For the multiplex PCR, a mixture combining 60 forward primers for TCR Vbeta segments and 13 reverse primers for TCR Jbeta segments was used. TCRdb's version of the immuneACCESS table is confined to in-frame rearrangements and falls short of the full clone set. An unresolved V gene accounts for under half of the shortfall where checked; the remainder is of unknown origin. The sample yields about 140,000 clones; 76% were counted once. Together, the top ten hold around 1.9% of the sample. Specimen: PBMCs. The receptors were sampled from a man aged 40-49 years in good health and CMV-seronegative.

The chain employs TRBV4-1 and TRBJ2-4; weak D call: TRBD1 (5 bases). Deletions cut 0 bases from V and 3 bases from J, with 6 bases between. Germline V gene lookup returns CDR1 MGHRA and CDR2 YSYEKL. The CDR3 loop spans 14 amino acids. The CDR3 region is CASSQEGVKNIQYF. The CDR3 DNA sequence: TGCGCCAGCAGCCAAGAAGGGGTCAAAAACATTCAGTACTTC.

The chain recombines TRBV12-5 with TRBJ1-5; 11 nucleotides line up with TRBD1. Germline V gene data show CDR1 as LGHNT and CDR2 as FRNRAP. Losses at the gene ends were 4 bases for V and 1 base for J; bases not matched to a gene: 12. The CDR3 totals 19 residues. CDR3 nucleotides: TGTGCTAGTGGTTCGGTAATGGGGACAGGGGGAGAGAGCAATCAGCCCCAGCATTTT. This sequence encodes CASGSVMGTGGESNQPQHF.

The rearrangement links TRBV4-1 to TRBJ1-1; D unresolved. Looked up from germline, CDR1 is MGHRA and CDR2 is YSYEKL. V was pared by 0 bases and J by 1 base, with 6 bases between. CDR3 length equals 14 residues. CDR3 sequence reads: CASSQEGGNTEAFF. In nucleotides, the CDR3 is TGCGCCAGCAGCCAAGAGGGAGGGAACACTGAAGCTTTCTTT.

V and J are TRBV7-6 and TRBJ2-7; TRBD1 matches 7 bases. The V gene end was trimmed by 1 base and the J gene end by 6 bases; junction bases not matched to a gene: 6. The germline V gene has CDR1 SGHVS and CDR2 FNYEAQ. This CDR3 contains 14 residues. The chain's CDR3 is CASSLDRGIGEQYF. CDR3 DNA sequence: TGTGCCAGCAGCTTAGACAGGGGTATTGGCGAGCAGTACTTC.

This clone showed up just a few times. The sample holds other DNA sequences that translate to the same CDR3. J is TRBJ2-3 and V is TRBV5-1; a weak D match, TRBD2 (5 bases). Germline V gene lookup returns CDR1 SGHRS and CDR2 YFSETQ. This CDR3 has 15 residues. The germline V and J ends were trimmed by 0 bases and 3 bases, with 11 bases remaining between them. CDR3 DNA: TGCGCCAGCAGCTTGGAGGGAGTTGGGACAGATACGCAGTATTTT. This codes for CASSLEGVGTDTQYF.

A word on this clone: The junction does not match germline at one end; this may be a read error. This chain joins TRBV7-9 and TRBJ2-7, with TRBD2 identical over 13 bases. From germline, CDR1 is SEHNR and CDR2 FQNEAQ (reference sequence). The CDR3 extends over 16 amino acids. DNA of the CDR3: TGTTCCAGCAGCCGACTCGGGACTAGCGGGGTCTACGAGCAGTACTTC. Translating gives CSSSRLGTSGVYEQYF.

This clone came up a few times. The chain uses TRBV11-2 and TRBJ1-1; possible D gene TRBD1, 6 bases. The CDR3 loop spans 13 amino acids. Trimming took off 5 bases at V and 11 bases at J, with 18 bases between the two ends. CDR1 and CDR2 from the germline V gene are SGHAT and FQNNGV. The CDR3 protein is CASSPQPGQVAFF. The CDR3 DNA reads TGTGCCAGCAGCCCACAACCGGGACAAGTGGCTTTCTTT.

The chain recombines TRBV19 with TRBJ1-1, with TRBD1 matching over 8 bases. V was clipped by 5 bases and J by 1 base; unmatched bases: 3. CDR1 and CDR2 (germline): LNHDA, SQIVND (reference sequence). CDR3 length equals 14 residues. CDR3 protein: CASSLQGGNTEAFF. The CDR3 DNA reads as TGTGCCAGTAGTCTACAGGGGGGGAACACTGAAGCTTTCTTT.

This clone was seen only a few times. The rearrangement joins TRBV5-4 to TRBJ1-4; the match to TRBD1 covers 11 bases. This CDR3 contains 17 residues. With 0 bases clipped from V and 4 bases from J, the junction kept 5 bases outside the gene matches. Germline-derived CDR1 and CDR2 are SGHNT and YYREEE (reference sequence). The CDR3 DNA sequence: TGTGCCAGCAGCTTGGGGACAGGGGGCGCTTTTAATGAAAAACTGTTTTTT. This translates into CASSLGTGGAFNEKLFF.

This clone is a singleton in its sample. This chain joins TRBV29-1 and TRBJ1-4; D perhaps matches TRBD1 (6 bases). Germline V gene sequence: CDR1 SQVTM, CDR2 ANQGSEA. The CDR3 totals 15 residues. V was shortened by 3 bases and J by 7 bases, with 18 bases between the two germline ends. The chain's CDR3 is CSVDREGGQGEKLFF. The CDR3 DNA sequence: TGCAGCGTTGACCGCGAGGGGGGGCAGGGTGAAAAACTGTTTTTT.

The gene calls are TRBV25-1 and TRBJ1-6; D unclear. Deletions cut 3 bases from V and 5 bases from J, with 8 bases between. CDR3 size: 14 residues. Germline lookup yields CDR1 MGHDK and CDR2 SYGVNS. The CDR3 loop is CASSERPNNSPLHF. The CDR3 coding sequence is TGTGCCAGCAGTGAGAGGCCGAATAATTCACCCCTCCACTTT.

The chain uses TRBV5-5 and TRBJ2-5, with D possibly matching TRBD1 (6 bases). Trimming took 4 bases from V and 5 from J, leaving 21 bases between them. The CDR3 loop spans 16 amino acids. Germline V lookup: CDR1 SGHKS, CDR2 YYEKEE (reference sequence). CDR3 nucleotides: TGTGCCAGCAGCACCGTTACGGACAGCCCCCGGGAGACCCAGTACTTC. It yields the protein CASSTVTDSPRETQYF. The full variable domain, in which reference TRBV5-5 and TRBJ2-5 provide the parts outside the CDR3, is DAGVTQSPTHLIKTRGQQVTLRCSPISGHKSVSWYQQVLGQGPQFIFQYYEKEERGRGNFPDRFSARQFPNYSSELNVNALLLGDSALYLCASSTVTDSPRETQYFGPGTRLLVL.

The gene calls are TRBV4-1 and TRBJ1-4, with 8 bases lining up with TRBD1. This CDR3 is 18 amino acids long. J was trimmed by 8 bases and V by 4 bases; bases with no gene match: 18. The germline gives CDR1 MGHRA, CDR2 YSYEKL. Here the CDR3 reads CASSLTAGPGGALEKLFF. CDR3 DNA: TGCGCCAGCAGCCTCACAGCCGGACCAGGGGGCGCATTAGAAAAACTGTTTTTT.

Only a few counts were recorded for this clone. The rearrangement joins TRBV15 to TRBJ2-5, with D perhaps TRBD1 (6 bases). The CDR3 contains 17 residues. The V end lost 0 bases, the J end lost 5 bases, and 19 bases lay between the germline ends. From germline, CDR1 is LNHNV and CDR2 YYDKDF (reference sequence). CDR3 sequence (DNA): TGTGCCACCAGCAGAGAATGGGACACCACGGCGGAGGAGACCCAGTACTTC. Its protein product is CATSREWDTTAEETQYF.

The chain recombines TRBV5-4 with TRBJ2-1, with 9 bases lining up with TRBD2. The V segment lost 9 bases and the J segment 4 bases; nucleotides outside the gene matches: 11. Germline lookup yields CDR1 SGHNT and CDR2 YYREEE (reference sequence). The CDR3 length is 15 residues. The CDR3 coding sequence is TGTGCCACCCTACCGGGACTAGCAGATTACAATGAGCAGTTCTTC. It codes for CATLPGLADYNEQFF.

The chain couples TRBV11-2 to TRBJ1-1; perhaps TRBD1 as D (6 bases). The length of the CDR3 is 19 residues. Germline CDR1 SGHAT, CDR2 FQNNGV. V was cut by 5 bases and J by 3 bases, with 28 bases left in between. This chain's CDR3 is CASSLRGGAGGGVDTEAFF. The CDR3 coding sequence is TGTGCCAGCAGCCTCAGAGGGGGGGCAGGCGGTGGGGTCGACACTGAAGCTTTCTTT.

DNA for the CDR3: TGCGCCAGCAGCCAAGATGAGGTATACACTGAAGCTTTCTTT. Its translation: CASSQDEVYTEAFF. The chain combines TRBV4-3 with TRBJ1-1; no reliable D call. The V end was cut by 0 bases, the J end by 3 bases, with 8 bases between. The CDR3 consists of 14 residues. Germline loops: CDR1 LGHNA, CDR2 YSLEER.